A selection of T cell receptor beta chains follows, all from one sample in a study of CD8 T cells in ankylosing spondylitis. TCRdb analysed the 5' RACE reads with MiXCR anew, one entry per CDR3 protein. The data show 300,000 to 400,000 distinct CDR3 sequences, approximately 10% seen once. What was sequenced was blood, either unsorted or a sorted T cell fraction (not recorded which). The source is a female donor with ankylosing spondylitis or in good health (not recorded which). The CDR3 runs from the conserved cysteine through the conserved F or W. A D gene is named only where the DNA matches it firmly. Size is omitted from some rows. Given values are once, few, many or a class for expanded clones.

j_gene	d_gene	v_gene	abundance	CDR3aa	CDR3nt
TRBJ1-1	.	TRBV5-1	few	CASSLDPQVQTEAFF	TGCGCCAGCAGCTTGGACCCACAGGTACAGACTGAAGCTTTCTTT
TRBJ2-1	.	TRBV5-1	many	CASSLDPSYNEQFF	TGCGCCAGCAGCTTAGATCCTTCCTACAATGAGCAGTTCTTC
TRBJ2-1	.	TRBV6-2/TRBV6-3	many	CASSSGQEQFF	TGTGCCAGCAGTTCCGGACAGGAGCAGTTCTTC
TRBJ2-5	.	TRBV12-3/TRBV12-4	many	CASSLAAGPQETQYF	TGTGCCAGCAGTTTAGCTGCAGGGCCCCAAGAGACCCAGTACTTC
TRBJ2-2	.	TRBV5-4	few	CASSNPRGTGELFF	TGTGCCAGCAGCAACCCCCGGGGAACCGGGGAGCTGTTTTTT
TRBJ2-1	.	TRBV20-1	many	CSATPYNEQFF	TGCAGTGCTACCCCATACAATGAGCAGTTCTTC
TRBJ1-1	.	TRBV3-1	.	CASSQDRWATEAFF	TGTGCCAGCAGCCAAGACAGGTGGGCCACTGAAGCTTTCTTT
TRBJ1-5	.	TRBV5-1	many	CASSLVGGQPQHF	TGCGCCAGCAGCTTGGTGGGGGGCCAGCCCCAGCATTTT
TRBJ2-1	TRBD2	TRBV7-3	many	CASSPTVMAIAGTYNEQFF	TGTGCCAGCAGCCCTACAGTAATGGCCATAGCGGGGACTTACAATGAGCAGTTCTTC
TRBJ2-1	TRBD2	TRBV7-2	many	CASSLNSWTSRNEQFF	TGTGCCAGCAGCTTGAACTCTTGGACTAGTAGGAATGAGCAGTTCTTC
TRBJ2-1	.	TRBV15	.	CATSSWGTPYNEQFF	TGTGCCACCAGCAGTTGGGGGACACCTTACAATGAGCAGTTCTTC
TRBJ1-6	.	TRBV7-8	many	CASSLALGGISSPLHF	TGTGCCAGCAGCTTAGCGCTTGGGGGGATTAGCTCACCCCTCCACTTT
TRBJ1-2	.	TRBV7-8	many	CASSLGGTLNYGYTF	TGTGCCAGCAGCTTAGGGGGGACCCTTAACTATGGCTACACCTTC
TRBJ2-6	.	TRBV5-5	many	CASSLMLSGANVLTF	TGTGCCAGCAGCTTGATGCTCTCTGGGGCCAACGTCCTGACTTTC
TRBJ1-2	TRBD1	TRBV7-2	many	CASSSKPTGNYGYTF	TGTGCCAGCAGCTCCAAACCGACAGGGAACTATGGCTACACCTTC
TRBJ1-1	.	TRBV5-1	many	CASSDPISREAFF	TGCGCCAGCAGCGATCCCATATCCCGGGAGGCTTTCTTT
TRBJ1-2	TRBD1	TRBV7-9	many	CASSLDRVLSNYGYTF	TGTGCCAGCAGCTTGGACAGGGTACTTTCGAACTATGGCTACACCTTC
TRBJ2-1	TRBD2	TRBV2	few	CASSERTRVRHNEQFF	TGTGCCAGCAGTGAAAGGACTAGGGTAAGGCACAATGAGCAGTTCTTC
TRBJ2-5	.	TRBV29-1	many	CSVQARRETQYF	TGCAGCGTTCAGGCCCGACGAGAGACCCAGTACTTC
TRBJ1-5	TRBD1	TRBV6-1	.	CASSPGGRNQPQHF	TGTGCCAGCAGTCCAGGGGGCAGGAATCAGCCCCAGCATTTT
TRBJ1-2	TRBD1	TRBV20-1	many	CSARERGGARAGYTF	TGCAGTGCTAGAGAACGAGGGGGCGCGAGGGCTGGCTACACCTTC
TRBJ2-1	.	TRBV30	few	CAWRRESSYNEQFF	TGTGCCTGGAGGCGGGAAAGCTCCTACAATGAGCAGTTCTTC
TRBJ1-2	TRBD1	TRBV5-1	many	CASSLTGVPTNYGYTF	TGCGCCAGCAGCTTGACAGGGGTGCCTACTAACTATGGCTACACCTTC
TRBJ1-2	.	TRBV14	many	CASSQGIGTNYGYTF	TGTGCCAGCAGCCAAGGAATCGGTACTAACTATGGCTACACCTTC
TRBJ2-7	TRBD1	TRBV29-1	many	CSVTGQQNYEQYF	TGCAGCGTTACGGGACAGCAAAATTACGAGCAGTACTTC
TRBJ2-1	TRBD2	TRBV7-9	few	CASSLESGGVVREQFF	TGTGCCAGCAGCTTAGAGAGCGGGGGGGTAGTGAGGGAGCAGTTCTTC
TRBJ2-3	.	TRBV27	.	CASSPRTTSDTQYF	TGTGCCAGCAGTCCCAGGACTACCTCAGATACGCAGTATTTT
TRBJ1-1	TRBD1	TRBV20-1	many	CSATRDSSEAFF	TGCAGTGCTACGCGGGACAGCTCTGAAGCTTTCTTT
TRBJ1-4	.	TRBV3-1	many	CASSQVSGTTNEKLFF	TGTGCCAGCAGCCAAGTTAGCGGAACAACTAATGAAAAACTGTTTTTT
TRBJ2-7	TRBD2	TRBV28	many	CASSSPGLASYEQYF	TGTGCCAGCAGTTCCCCCGGACTAGCTAGCTACGAGCAGTACTTC
TRBJ1-1	.	TRBV7-2	.	CASSLGPRSEAFF	TGTGCCAGCAGCTTAGGACCTAGATCTGAAGCTTTCTTT
TRBJ1-2	.	TRBV15	many	CATSRDRGYGYGYTF	TGTGCCACCAGCAGAGACAGGGGTTACGGCTATGGCTACACCTTC
TRBJ2-2	.	TRBV12-3/TRBV12-4	few	CASSLSTGPTGELFF	TGTGCCAGCAGTTTATCTACAGGGCCCACCGGGGAGCTGTTTTTT
TRBJ1-1	.	TRBV10-3	many	CAISQNTEAFF	TGTGCCATCAGCCAGAACACTGAAGCTTTCTTT
TRBJ1-5	.	TRBV5-1	.	CASSLGAGEGNQPQHF	TGCGCCAGCAGCTTGGGGGCAGGGGAAGGCAATCAGCCCCAGCATTTT
TRBJ1-6	.	TRBV27	few	CASRDRNSPLHF	TGTGCCAGCAGGGACAGAAATTCACCCCTCCACTTT